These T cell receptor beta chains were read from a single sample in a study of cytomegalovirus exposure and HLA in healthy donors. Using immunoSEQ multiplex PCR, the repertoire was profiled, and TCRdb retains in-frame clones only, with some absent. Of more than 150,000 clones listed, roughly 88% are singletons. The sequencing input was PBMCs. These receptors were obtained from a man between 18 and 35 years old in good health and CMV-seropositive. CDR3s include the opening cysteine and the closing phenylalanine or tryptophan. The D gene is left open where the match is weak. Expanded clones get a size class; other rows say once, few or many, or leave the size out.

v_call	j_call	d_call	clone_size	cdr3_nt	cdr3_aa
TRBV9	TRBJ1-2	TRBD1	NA	TGTGCCAGCAACATTTCACCGAGGGGGCTGTTTGGCTACACCTTC	CASNISPRGLFGYTF
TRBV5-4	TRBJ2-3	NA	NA	TGTGCCAGCAGCTCCCCGACAACCTCACTTTCCAACACAGATACGCAGTATTTT	CASSSPTTSLSNTDTQYF
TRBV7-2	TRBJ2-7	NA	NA	TGTGCCAGCAGCTTCTTTAGAGTGTACGAGCAGTACTTC	CASSFFRVYEQYF
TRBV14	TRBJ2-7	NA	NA	TGTGCCAGCAGCCTACAAATCTACGAGCAGTACTTC	CASSLQIYEQYF
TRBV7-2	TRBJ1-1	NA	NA	TGTGCCAGCAGCTTAGTTACGAAAGCCACTGAAGCTTTCTTT	CASSLVTKATEAFF
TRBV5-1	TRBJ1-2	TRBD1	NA	TGCGCCAGCAGCCTGGAAACGGGCAGGGGGGTCGGCTACACCTTC	CASSLETGRGVGYTF
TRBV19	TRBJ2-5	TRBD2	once	TGTGCCAGTAGTTTGATGAGCGGGGGGTTACCCTTGCGGGAGACCCAGTACTTC	CASSLMSGGLPLRETQYF
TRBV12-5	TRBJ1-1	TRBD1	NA	TGTGCTAGTGGTTTGGTACTAGGGCAGGGGGTGGGAGCTTTCTTT	CASGLVLGQGVGAFF
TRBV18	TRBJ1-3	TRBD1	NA	TGTGCCAGCTCACCACCGGGACAGGGGGTTGGAAACACCATATATTTT	CASSPPGQGVGNTIYF
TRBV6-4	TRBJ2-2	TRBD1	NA	TGTGCCAGCAACCGACAGGGGGTAGGTACCGGGGAGCTGTTTTTT	CASNRQGVGTGELFF
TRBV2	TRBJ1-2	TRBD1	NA	TGTGCCAGCAGTGGTCCGGGACAGGGAAGTGGCTACACCTTC	CASSGPGQGSGYTF
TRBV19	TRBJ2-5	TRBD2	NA	TGTGCCAGTAGTATAGGGCTAGCGGGGAGGGAGACCCAGTACTTC	CASSIGLAGRETQYF
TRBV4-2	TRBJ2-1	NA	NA	TGTGCCAGCAGCCAAGCCCACTCCTACAATGAGCAGTTCTTC	CASSQAHSYNEQFF
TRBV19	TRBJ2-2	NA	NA	TGTGCCAGTAGTATCTTTGCGGGGACGAACACCGGGGAGCTGTTTTTT	CASSIFAGTNTGELFF
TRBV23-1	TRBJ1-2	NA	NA	TGCGCCAGCAGTCAACAGGGGCGGTTAGAAAATGGCTACACCTTC	CASSQQGRLENGYTF
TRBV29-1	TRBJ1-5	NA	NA	TGCAGCGCCACAGGGTCTAATCAGCCCCAGCATTTT	CSATGSNQPQHF
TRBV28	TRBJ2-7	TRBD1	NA	TGTGCCAGCAGGAGGGACAGGGACCCCGCCCACGAGCAGTACTTC	CASRRDRDPAHEQYF
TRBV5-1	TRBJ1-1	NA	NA	TGCGCCAGCAGCTTGGTATTCGCAGGGGAGAACACTGAAGCTTTCTTT	CASSLVFAGENTEAFF
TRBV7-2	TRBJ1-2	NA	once	TGTGCCAGCAGCTTACTGGCAGACTATGGCTACACCTTC	CASSLLADYGYTF
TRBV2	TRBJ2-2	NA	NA	TGTGCCAGCTGCTCCGGCGGGGGCTCCAAAACCGGGGAGCTGTTTTTT	CASCSGGGSKTGELFF
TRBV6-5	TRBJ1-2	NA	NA	TGTGCCAGCAGCCCGGTATTCGGGCAGGGGCGCGGCTACACCTTC	CASSPVFGQGRGYTF
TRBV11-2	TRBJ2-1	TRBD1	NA	TGTGCCAGCAGCCCATCCCAGGGGGCAAGGGAGCAGTTCTTC	CASSPSQGAREQFF
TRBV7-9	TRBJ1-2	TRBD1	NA	TGTGCCAGCAGCCCCTCGGTCGGGGACAGAACATACTATGGCTACACCTTC	CASSPSVGDRTYYGYTF
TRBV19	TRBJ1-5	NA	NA	TGTGCCAGTAGTATAGGAATACCCAGAAGCGGAAGCAATCAGCCCCAGCATTTT	CASSIGIPRSGSNQPQHF
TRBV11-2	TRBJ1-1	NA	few	TGTGCCAGCAGCTTTTCGGGGAACACTGAAGCTTTCTTT	CASSFSGNTEAFF
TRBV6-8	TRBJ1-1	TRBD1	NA	TGTGCCAGCAGTTACTCCGGGACAGGACATCATCCTGAAGCTTTCTTT	CASSYSGTGHHPEAFF
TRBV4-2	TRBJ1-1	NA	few	TGTGCCAGCAGCCAAGACCAACGGAGCACTGAAGCTTTCTTT	CASSQDQRSTEAFF
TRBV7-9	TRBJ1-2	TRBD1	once	TGTGCCAGCAGCTCGACAGGGGGAGCCGGTCATGGCTACACCTTC	CASSSTGGAGHGYTF
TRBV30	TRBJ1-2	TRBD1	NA	TGTGCCTGGCAGGGGGGAAACTATGGCTACACCTTC	CAWQGGNYGYTF
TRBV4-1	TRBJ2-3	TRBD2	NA	TGCGCCAGCAGCCAAACTAGCGGGGGGTTGCCTACGCAGTATTTT	CASSQTSGGLPTQYF
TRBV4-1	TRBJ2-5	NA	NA	TGCGCCAGCAGCCAAGGTGCGGGCTCCTGGGGGACCCAGTACTTC	CASSQGAGSWGTQYF
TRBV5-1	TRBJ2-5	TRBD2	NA	TGCGCCAGCAGCTTCGGACTAGCGGGCGGGGAAGAGACCCAGTACTTC	CASSFGLAGGEETQYF
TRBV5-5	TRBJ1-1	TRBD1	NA	TGTGCCAGCAGGTTCGGGACAGGGATATTTGAAGCTTTCTTT	CASRFGTGIFEAFF
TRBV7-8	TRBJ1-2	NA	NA	TGTGCCAGCAGTCAAATATTGCGTGGCTACACCTTC	CASSQILRGYTF
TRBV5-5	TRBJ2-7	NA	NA	TGTGCCAGCTCCGGGTCCAGCTCCTACGAGCAGTACTTC	CASSGSSSYEQYF
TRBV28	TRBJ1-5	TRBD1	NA	TGTGCCAGCAGCCGACCGACAGGGCTTCAGCCCCAGCATTTT	CASSRPTGLQPQHF
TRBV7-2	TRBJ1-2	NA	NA	TGTGCCAGCAGCTTAGTAGGGGGGGGCACTGGCTACACCTTC	CASSLVGGGTGYTF
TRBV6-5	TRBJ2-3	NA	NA	TGTGCCAGCCGTGCAGGGATGTGGGATACGCAGTATTTT	CASRAGMWDTQYF
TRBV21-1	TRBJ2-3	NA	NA	TGTGCCAGCAGCAAAGCTGCCCGTCTGAGGGGGAGACATTTT	CASSKAARLRGRHF
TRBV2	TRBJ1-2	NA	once	TGTGCCAGCAGTGTGGAACAGGGTAGGGGTGGCTACACCTTC	CASSVEQGRGGYTF
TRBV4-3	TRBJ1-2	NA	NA	TGCGCCAGCAGCCAGGCACGGCAGGGAGGATTTGGCTACACCTTC	CASSQARQGGFGYTF
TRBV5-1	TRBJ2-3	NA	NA	TGCGCCAGCAGCTTGTCTACGGCGGCTAGCACAGATACGCAGTATTTT	CASSLSTAASTDTQYF
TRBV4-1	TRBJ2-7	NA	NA	TGCGCCAGCAGCCACAGGGAAAGCTCCTACGAGCAGTACTTC	CASSHRESSYEQYF
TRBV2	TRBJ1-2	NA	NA	TGTGCCAGCAGTGGGGGGGTCTATGGCTACACCTTC	CASSGGVYGYTF
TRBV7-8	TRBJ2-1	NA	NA	TGTGCCAGCAGCTCTGTGGGAGGCCCCCGGGGTAGTGAGCAGTTCTTC	CASSSVGGPRGSEQFF